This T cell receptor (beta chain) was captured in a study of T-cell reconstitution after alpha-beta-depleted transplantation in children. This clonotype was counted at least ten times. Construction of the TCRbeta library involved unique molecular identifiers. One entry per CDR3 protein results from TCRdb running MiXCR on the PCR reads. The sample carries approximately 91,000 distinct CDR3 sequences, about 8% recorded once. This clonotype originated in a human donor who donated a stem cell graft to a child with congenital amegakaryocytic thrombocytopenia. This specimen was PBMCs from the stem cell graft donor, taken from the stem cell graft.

In DNA form, the CDR3 reads TGCAGTGCTAGGCTGGGATCCTCCTATGAAGCTTTCTTT. Protein sequence: CSARLGSSYEAFF. This rearrangement joins TRBV20-1 to TRBJ1-1; unclear D gene. Between the trimmed V and J ends, which lost 3 bases and 7 bases, there was a span of 15 bases. This CDR3 is built from 13 residues. Germline lookup yields CDR1 DFQATT and CDR2 SNEGSKA (reference sequence).